This T cell receptor (beta chain) is drawn from a study of shared clonotypes between healthy human individuals. Study in general: Plates per donor: three CD4 naive, three CD4 memory, two CD8 naive, one CD8 memory.

On this clone itself: What it binds is unknown.

Study-level findings and limits: A limitation of the genetic and exposure-history diversity represented arose from few donors. With a handful of donors compared, roughly 5% of naive CD4 clonotypes were shared.

The CDR3 sequence is 15 residues long. CDR1 is MNHEY and CDR2 is SVGAGI in the germline V gene. The germline V and J ends were trimmed by 7 bases and 2 bases, with 12 bases remaining between them. The data were produced by immunoSEQ multiplex PCR, yet TCRdb's version contains in-frame clones alone and is incomplete. The sample includes hundreds of thousands of clones, 60% to 75% of them seen just once. Researchers partitioned CD4+ cells into CD45RA+ naive and CD45RA-negative memory subsets. The sequencing sample was made of memory CD4+ T cells sorted from blood. As for subset: CD45RA-negative fraction. The V and J genes are TRBV6-5 and TRBJ2-6; weak D call: TRBD2 (5 bases). This receptor was obtained from a woman aged 30 to 39 in good health. The CDR3, as DNA: TGTGCCAGCACCCCTGGGAGCCCTGGGGCCAACGTCCTGACTTTC. Its protein is CASTPGSPGANVLTF.